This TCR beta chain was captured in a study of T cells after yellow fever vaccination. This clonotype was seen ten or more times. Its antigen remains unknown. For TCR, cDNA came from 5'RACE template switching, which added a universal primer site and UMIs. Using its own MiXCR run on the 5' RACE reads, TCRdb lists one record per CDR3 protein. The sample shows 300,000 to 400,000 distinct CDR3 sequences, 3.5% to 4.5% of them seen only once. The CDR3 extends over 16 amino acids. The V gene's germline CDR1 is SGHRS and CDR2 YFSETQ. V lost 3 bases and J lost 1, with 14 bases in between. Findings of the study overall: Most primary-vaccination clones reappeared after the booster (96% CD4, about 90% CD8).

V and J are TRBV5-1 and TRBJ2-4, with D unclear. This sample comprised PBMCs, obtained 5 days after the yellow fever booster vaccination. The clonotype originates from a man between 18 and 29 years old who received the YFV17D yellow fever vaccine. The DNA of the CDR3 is TGCGCCAGCAGCTCCATGGGGTCATATGCCAAAAACATTCAGTACTTC. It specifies CASSSMGSYAKNIQYF. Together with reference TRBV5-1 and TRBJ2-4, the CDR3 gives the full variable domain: KAGVTQTPRYLIKTRGQQVTLSCSPISGHRSVSWYQQTPGQGLQFLFEYFSETQRNKGNFPGRFSGRQFSNSRSEMNVSTLELGDSALYLCASSSMGSYAKNIQYFGAGTRLSVL.